This T cell receptor beta chain was captured by sequencing in a study of blood T cell repertoires in COVID-19. The V gene's germline CDR1 is MDHEN and CDR2 SYDVKM. V lost 8 bases, J lost 6 bases, and 8 bases stayed unmatched. The CDR3 length is 15 residues. The repertoire was sequenced with immunoSEQ multiplex PCR; TCRdb's copy has only in-frame clones and lacks some. The profile shows around 200,000 clones, around 87% of them singletons. V usage is TRBV28 and J usage is TRBJ2-3; 13 bases align to TRBD2. Sequencing input: peripheral blood. The sequence came from a woman over 75 in a cohort sampled during active or convalescent COVID-19. In DNA form, the CDR3 reads TGTGCCAGCGATACTAGCGGGAGGGCCTGGGATACGCAGTATTTT. Amino acids: CASDTSGRAWDTQYF.